The rows below give T cell receptor beta chains drawn from one sample of a study of blood T cell repertoires in COVID-19. Some clones are missing from TCRdb's copy, which holds only in-frame ones; the method was immunoSEQ multiplex PCR. The sample lists over 600,000 clones, 85% to 90% occurring once. Material for sequencing was peripheral blood. Receptor source: a woman in her late teens or twenties with acute or convalescent COVID-19. CDR3s include the opening cysteine and the closing phenylalanine or tryptophan. A D gene is named only where the DNA matches it firmly. Clone size is not always given. Where it is, it says once, few, many or a class for expanded clones.

j_call,d_call,clone_size,v_call,cdr3_nt,cdr3_aa
TRBJ1-2,.,.,TRBV7-8,TGTGCCAGCAGCTTATTTGGGGGGATCCCCGGGGGCTACACCTTC,CASSLFGGIPGGYTF
TRBJ2-7,TRBD2,.,TRBV27,TGTGCCAGCAGTTTATTGGGACTAGCGGGCTACGAGCAGTACTTC,CASSLLGLAGYEQYF
TRBJ2-1,.,.,TRBV11-2,TGTGCCAGCAGCTTAGCCCGGGACTTTCAATACAATGAGCAGTTCTTC,CASSLARDFQYNEQFF
TRBJ2-5,.,.,TRBV23-1,TGCGCCAGCAGTCAATGGGTGAGGGATGGGGAGACCCAGTACTTC,CASSQWVRDGETQYF
TRBJ1-2,TRBD1,.,TRBV19,TGTGCCAGTAGTGCCGGGACAGGGGGTGGTGGCTACACCTTC,CASSAGTGGGGYTF
TRBJ2-1,TRBD1,.,TRBV28,TGTGCCAGCAGTTTACTAACAGGGGTTTCCAATGAGCAGTTCTTC,CASSLLTGVSNEQFF
TRBJ2-2,TRBD1,.,TRBV27,TGTGCCAGCAGTTTCAACAGGGGGGCGACCGGGGAGCTGTTTTTT,CASSFNRGATGELFF
TRBJ1-1,TRBD1,once,TRBV19,TGTGCCAGTAGCATTGGGACAGGGGTCGGACGGGCTTTCTTT,CASSIGTGVGRAFF
TRBJ2-3,.,.,TRBV13,TGTGCCAGCAGCTTACCCGCCCGGGCAGATACGCAGTATTTT,CASSLPARADTQYF
TRBJ1-2,TRBD1,.,TRBV25-1,TGTGCCAGCAGTGAATACCCCCATGGTCGACAGGGGTGCTATGGCTACACCTTC,CASSEYPHGRQGCYGYTF
TRBJ1-1,TRBD1,.,TRBV7-2,TGTGCCAGCAGCTTAGGCGGGACAGGGCATGAAGCTTTCTTT,CASSLGGTGHEAFF
TRBJ2-6,TRBD1,.,TRBV6-5,TGTGCCAGCAGTTCCTCGGGACAGTCTGGGGCCAACGTCCTGACTTTC,CASSSSGQSGANVLTF
TRBJ2-3,.,.,TRBV2,TGTGCCAGCAGCTACACAGATACGCAGTATTTT,CASSYTDTQYF
TRBJ2-7,.,few,TRBV7-9,TGTGCCAGCAGCCTTCCAGGGCCCGCAGGGTACGAGCAGTACTTC,CASSLPGPAGYEQYF
TRBJ2-1,TRBD2,.,TRBV7-6,TGTGCCAGCAGCGAACTGACTAGCGGGGGGGCTTACAATGAGCAGTTCTTC,CASSELTSGGAYNEQFF
TRBJ1-1,.,.,TRBV21-1,TGTGCCAGCAGCAAAGAAGAAGGGGGCGAAGCCGGGGAGAACACTGAAGCTTTCTTT,CASSKEEGGEAGENTEAFF
TRBJ2-7,TRBD1,.,TRBV7-8,TGTGCCAGCAGCCAGGACAGGGCCACGGGTTACGAGCAGTACTTC,CASSQDRATGYEQYF
TRBJ1-4,TRBD1,once,TRBV7-9,TGTGCCAGCAGCCGAGGACAGGGCGCTCCAACTAATGAAAAACTGTTTTTT,CASSRGQGAPTNEKLFF
TRBJ2-3,.,.,TRBV5-1,TGCGCCAGCAGCTTGGCCGGGCGGGGCGTGATAGATACGCAGTATTTT,CASSLAGRGVIDTQYF
TRBJ1-2,TRBD1,.,TRBV5-1,TGCGCCAGCAGCTTGGCCCGGACAGGGGATGGCTACACCTTC,CASSLARTGDGYTF
TRBJ1-2,.,.,TRBV27,TGTGCCAGCAGTTTATCAACGGGACTCGATGGCTACACCTTC,CASSLSTGLDGYTF
TRBJ2-2,TRBD2,.,TRBV7-9,TGTGCCAGCAGCCCCAAGCGGCTAGCGGGGGGGCAAAACACCGGGGAGCTGTTTTTT,CASSPKRLAGGQNTGELFF
TRBJ2-6,.,.,TRBV6-5,TGTGCCAGCAACCTAGGACAGTCAGGGGCCAACGTCCTGACTTTC,CASNLGQSGANVLTF
TRBJ1-1,.,.,TRBV7-9,TGTGCCAGCAGCTTAGTAATGGGGGGAACTGAAGCTTTCTTT,CASSLVMGGTEAFF
TRBJ2-3,TRBD2,.,TRBV7-3,TGTGCCAGCAGCTTAGGGTCTAGCGGCCTTCCCGGCGATACGCAGTATTTT,CASSLGSSGLPGDTQYF
TRBJ1-2,.,.,TRBV19,TGTGCCAGTAGGCAGGGGCCCTATGGCTACACCTTC,CASRQGPYGYTF
TRBJ2-6,.,.,TRBV5-4,TGTGCCAGCAGCGATCAGGGGGCCAACGTCCTGACTTTC,CASSDQGANVLTF
TRBJ2-4,TRBD2,.,TRBV5-1,TGCGCCAGCAGCTTGGCTAGCGGGGTAGCCAAAAACATTCAGTACTTC,CASSLASGVAKNIQYF
TRBJ1-1,.,few,TRBV24-1,TGTGCCACTTCTAAGGGTTCGGGGGGGGACACTGAAGCTTTCTTT,CATSKGSGGDTEAFF
TRBJ2-5,.,.,TRBV5-1,TGCGCCAGCAGCCAACCGGGACAATTATCAGAGACCCAGTACTTC,CASSQPGQLSETQYF
TRBJ2-7,.,.,TRBV3-1/TRBV3-2,TGTGCCAGCAGCCAAGGGACAGCTTACGAGCAGTACTTC,CASSQGTAYEQYF
TRBJ1-1,TRBD1,once,TRBV6-5,TGTGCCAGCCTTGGGGGTAGGACAGGGAACACTGAAGCTTTCTTT,CASLGGRTGNTEAFF
TRBJ1-1,.,.,TRBV30,TGTGCCTGGAGTGTATCGGGTAGTGGAACTGAAGCTTTCTTT,CAWSVSGSGTEAFF
TRBJ1-2,.,.,TRBV3-1/TRBV3-2,TGTGCCAGCAGCCTCACACGTGGAGGGTATGGCTACACCTTC,CASSLTRGGYGYTF
TRBJ1-2,.,few,TRBV5-4,TGTGCCAGCAGCGTGGGAGGGACTGGCTATGGCTACACCTTC,CASSVGGTGYGYTF
TRBJ1-1,TRBD1,.,TRBV18,TGTGCCAGCTCAACGGGACAGGGGCCGAACACTGAAGCTTTCTTT,CASSTGQGPNTEAFF
TRBJ2-1,.,.,TRBV29-1,TGCAGCGTTGTCCAATTCAATGAGCAGTTCTTC,CSVVQFNEQFF
TRBJ1-3,TRBD1,.,TRBV5-1,TGCGCCAGCAGCTTACAGGGGGCAAACACCATATATTTT,CASSLQGANTIYF
TRBJ1-1,.,.,TRBV30,TGTGCCTGGAGTACCACATTGAACACTGAAGCTTTCTTT,CAWSTTLNTEAFF
TRBJ1-4,.,.,TRBV7-2,TGTGCCAGCAGCTTAGCTGCAGTAACAAATGAAAAACTGTTTTTT,CASSLAAVTNEKLFF
TRBJ1-2,.,.,TRBV4-2,TGTGCCAGCAGCCAAGATCGTTGGGCGGGGGGCTACACCTTC,CASSQDRWAGGYTF
TRBJ1-1,.,.,TRBV28,TGTGCCAGCAGACCCACAGGGAACACTGAAGCTTTCTTT,CASRPTGNTEAFF
TRBJ2-7,.,.,TRBV30,TGTGCCTGGAGTGATCGGCGGGACTACGAGCAGTACTTC,CAWSDRRDYEQYF
TRBJ2-6,TRBD1,.,TRBV15,TGTGCCACCGGGACAGCAGATTTCTCTGGGGCCAACGTCCTGACTTTC,CATGTADFSGANVLTF
TRBJ1-4,.,.,TRBV9,TGTGCCAGCAGCGCAACAGGGATAAATGAAAAACTGTTTTTT,CASSATGINEKLFF
TRBJ2-7,TRBD1,.,TRBV6-2/TRBV6-3,TGTGCCAGCAGTTACGCGACAGGGGCCCGGTACTTC,CASSYATGARYF
TRBJ1-2,.,once,TRBV4-3,TGCGCCAGCAGCCAAGAGGCGGGGTATGGCTACACCTTC,CASSQEAGYGYTF
TRBJ2-1,TRBD1,.,TRBV9,TGTGCCAGCAGCGTCACAGGGGGCCCACCCTCTCATGAGCAGTTCTTC,CASSVTGGPPSHEQFF
TRBJ2-7,.,once,TRBV21-1,TGTGCCAGCAGTACGCCCCGCGGGGAATTGGAGGATTACGAGCAGTACTTC,CASSTPRGELEDYEQYF
TRBJ2-2,.,.,TRBV7-6,TGTGCCAGCAGCTTAGCGGGCGCGAACACCGGGGAGCTGTTTTTT,CASSLAGANTGELFF
TRBJ1-2,.,once,TRBV6-1,TGTGCCAGCAGTGAAGATAGAACAGTCGGCGGCTACACCTTC,CASSEDRTVGGYTF
TRBJ1-4,TRBD1,.,TRBV6-5,TGTGCCAGCAGGAGGACAGGGGGCGGTGAAAAACTGTTTTTT,CASRRTGGGEKLFF
TRBJ2-7,.,.,TRBV12-3/TRBV12-4,TGTGCCAGCAGGCCCGGACAAACCTACGAGCAGTACTTC,CASRPGQTYEQYF
TRBJ1-1,.,.,TRBV14,TGTGCCAGCAGCCAATGTTCTCTTGGGCCTTGCATGAACACTGAAGCTTTCTTT,CASSQCSLGPCMNTEAFF